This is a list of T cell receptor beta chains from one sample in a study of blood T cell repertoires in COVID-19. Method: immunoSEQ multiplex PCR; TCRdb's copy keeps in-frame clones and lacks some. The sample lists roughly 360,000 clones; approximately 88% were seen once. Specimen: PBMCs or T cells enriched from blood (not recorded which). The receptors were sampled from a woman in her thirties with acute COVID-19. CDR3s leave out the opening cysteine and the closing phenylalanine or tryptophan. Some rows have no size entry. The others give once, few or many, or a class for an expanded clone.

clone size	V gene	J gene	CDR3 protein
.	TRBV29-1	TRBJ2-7	SVGQGERQY
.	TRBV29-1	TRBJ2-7	SVGSGVHEQY
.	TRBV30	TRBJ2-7	AWSVRAGGSEQY
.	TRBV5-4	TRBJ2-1	ASTNRGYNEQF
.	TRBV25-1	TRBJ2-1	ASSASGVGTGVYNEQF
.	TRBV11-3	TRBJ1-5	ASKRGSDNQPQH
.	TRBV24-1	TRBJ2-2	ATSDLLLAGELF
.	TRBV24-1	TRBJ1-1	ATSDPGVGTEAF
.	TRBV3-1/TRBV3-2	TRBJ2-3	ASSQDASGGARDTQY
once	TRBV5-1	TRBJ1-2	ASSLGDRTGYGYT
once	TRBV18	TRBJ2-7	ASSPTSGVSYEQY
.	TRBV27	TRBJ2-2	ASSLRQGNTGELF
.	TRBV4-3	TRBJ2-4	ASSQRTGDNIQY
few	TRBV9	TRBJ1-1	ASSVGQGNTEAF
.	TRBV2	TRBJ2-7	ASSGSAQGEQY
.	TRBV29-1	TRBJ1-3	SVEKGVSGNTIY
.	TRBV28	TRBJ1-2	ASSSNYGYT
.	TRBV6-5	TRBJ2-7	ASSYSDTSYEQY
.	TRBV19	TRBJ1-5	ASSIGDRANQPQH
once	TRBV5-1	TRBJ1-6	ASSLVGGLSYNSPLH
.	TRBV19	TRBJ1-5	ASSIGGNQPQH
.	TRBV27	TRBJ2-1	ASSLSGLAGPPYNEQF
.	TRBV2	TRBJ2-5	ASSEARGFQETQY
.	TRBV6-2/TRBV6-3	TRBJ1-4	ASSYEVGWEKLF
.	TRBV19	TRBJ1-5	ASSMGTGGTGQPQH
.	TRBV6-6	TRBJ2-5	ASSVGTSGQETQY
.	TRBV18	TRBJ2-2	ASSPSLPQNTGELF
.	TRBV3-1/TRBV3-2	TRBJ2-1	ASSPGTGNEQF
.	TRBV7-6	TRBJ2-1	ASSLATSTSSYNEQF
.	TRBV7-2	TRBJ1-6	ASSFYAERARPLH
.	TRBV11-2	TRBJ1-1	ASSARQGNTEAF
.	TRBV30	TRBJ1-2	AWEPFGTALNYGYT
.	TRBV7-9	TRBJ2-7	ASGSLTGVPYEQY
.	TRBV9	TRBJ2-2	ASSPGQGGTGELF
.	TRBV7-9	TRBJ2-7	ASSLILAGGEQY
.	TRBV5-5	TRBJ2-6	ASSLDLRSGANVLT
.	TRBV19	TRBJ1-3	ASSTTASGNTIY
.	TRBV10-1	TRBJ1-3	ASSVSPGAGNTIY
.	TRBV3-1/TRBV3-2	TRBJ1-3	ASSQDWTGVTGNTIY
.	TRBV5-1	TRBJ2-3	ASSLVSGRGGRDTQY
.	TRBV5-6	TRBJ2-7	ASSSFLSGGRSYEQY
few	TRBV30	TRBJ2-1	AWSVSGIVHNEQF
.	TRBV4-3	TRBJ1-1	ASSQEAGNTEAF
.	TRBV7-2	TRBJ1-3	ASSLGRSSGNTIY
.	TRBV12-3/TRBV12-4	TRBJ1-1	ASSPDMNTEAF
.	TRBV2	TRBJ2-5	ARSQGGETQY
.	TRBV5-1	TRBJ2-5	ASRGGQGAPETQY
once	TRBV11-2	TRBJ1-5	ASRWPLLNQPQH
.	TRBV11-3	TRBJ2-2	ASSLYGPGTTNTGELF
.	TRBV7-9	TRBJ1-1	ASSPNHRLGGTNTEAF
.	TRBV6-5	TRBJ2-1	ATESGGAYNEQF
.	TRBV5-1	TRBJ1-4	ASSENGGRGEKLF
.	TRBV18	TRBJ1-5	ASSPSGQGVGQPQH
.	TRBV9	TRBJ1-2	ASSVDPLGSTREGYT
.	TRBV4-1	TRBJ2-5	ASSQDPRQPPYQETQY
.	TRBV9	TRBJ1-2	ASSVNSGYYGYT
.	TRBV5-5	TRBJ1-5	ASSYADRGQPQH